The T cell receptor (beta chain) under discussion was sequenced for a study of blood T cell repertoires in COVID-19. The wider study: Acute-phase and convalescent COVID-19 samples originated in the United States, Italy and Spain.

Sequencing was performed with immunoSEQ multiplex PCR; in TCRdb, only in-frame clones are kept and a portion is missing. Of 170,000 or so clones in the sample, around 80% were seen once. The V gene's germline CDR1 is SEHNR and CDR2 FQNEAQ (reference sequence). With 11 bases clipped from V and 0 bases from J, the junction kept 4 bases outside the gene matches. There are 14 residues in the CDR3. The chain links TRBV7-9 to TRBJ2-2; 9 positions match TRBD2. The origin of this receptor is an older woman with acute or convalescent COVID-19. Source material: peripheral blood. CDR3 in DNA: TGTGCCGGGCAGCGGGGGGCGAACACCGGGGAGCTGTTTTTT. This translates into CAGQRGANTGELFF.